A single sample gave rise to the 32 T cell receptor beta chains below, sequenced in a study of shared clonotypes between healthy human individuals (dated by TCRdb to 2019 to 2021). Receptors were amplified or captured by the immunoSEQ multiplex PCR assay. This is the immuneACCESS table as TCRdb keeps it, with only in-frame sequences that have V and J called. A part of the clones is gone; compared with another copy, unresolved V genes explain less than half, and the rest is unexplained. The sample records about 980,000 clones, less than 85% of which are singletons. The leading ten clones occupy nearly 1.5% of the sample. Sequencing was done on a sample of memory CD4+ T cells sorted from blood. In the paper's terms, the cell subset or site label means: CD45RA-negative fraction. These receptors were collected from a man between 18 and 35 years old in good health.

V gene TRBV7-2 combines with J gene TRBJ1-5, with 7 bases aligning to TRBD1. This CDR3 has 16 amino acids. Germline CDR1 and CDR2: SGHTA and FQGNSA. The junction had 11 bases not matched to a gene; V was cut back by 5 bases and J by 4 bases. The CDR3 loop reads CASSPLTGIRNQPQHF. DNA for the CDR3: TGTGCCAGCAGCCCTTTGACAGGGATAAGGAATCAGCCCCAGCATTTT.

This clone was seen only once. This sequence joins TRBV5-3 and TRBJ2-7; D gene unclear. TRBV5-3 is filed as an ORF, its function uncertain. The CDR3 runs to 15 residues. The V end lost 1 base, the J end lost 3 bases, and 14 bases lay between the germline ends. In nucleotides, the CDR3 is TGTGCCAGAAGCTTGTTGGAGTTTCCAAGCTACGAGCAGTACTTC. Its translation: CARSLLEFPSYEQYF.

The chain employs TRBV19 and TRBJ1-6; D not certain. CDR3 length: 13 amino acids. The germline V gene has CDR1 LNHDA and CDR2 SQIVND (reference sequence). The ends were cut back, 6 bases at V and 5 bases at J, with 8 bases in the middle. CDR3 nucleotides: TGTGCCAGTAGCCCGGGAAATAATTCACCCCTCCACTTT. It encodes CASSPGNNSPLHF.

This clone has only a few counts. The chain is built from TRBV7-8 and TRBJ2-3; 8 bases agree with TRBD2. The CDR3 extends over 15 amino acids. V was pared by 3 bases and J by 8 bases, with 10 bases of the junction left unmatched. The germline CDR1 and CDR2 sequences are SGHVS and FQNEAQ. CDR3 protein: CASSFAGGGMGTQYF. CDR3 nucleotide sequence: TGTGCCAGCAGCTTTGCGGGAGGAGGAATGGGTACGCAGTATTTT.

The V gene is TRBV5-4, the J gene TRBJ1-1; tentative D call: TRBD1 (6 bases). The V end was cut by 4 bases, the J end by 4 bases, with 17 bases between. The CDR3 runs 15 residues. The V gene's germline CDR1 is SGHNT and CDR2 YYREEE (reference sequence). For the CDR3, the DNA is TGTGCCAGCAGCCTACGTCAGGGGAGAGGCACTGAAGCTTTCTTT. It is translated as CASSLRQGRGTEAFF.

Turning to this clone: Other DNA sequences in the same sample also yield this CDR3. The V gene is TRBV15, the J gene TRBJ2-5, with unresolved D. In germline, CDR1 is LNHNV, CDR2 YYDKDF (reference sequence). CDR3 size: 12 residues. V was pared by 2 bases and J by 4 bases, with 5 bases between. The DNA of the CDR3 is TGTGCCACCAGCAGAAAGGGAGAGACCCAGTACTTC. Protein product: CATSRKGETQYF.

CDR3 loop: CASSRSQETQYF. CDR3 nucleotides: TGTGCCAGTAGTCGAAGCCAAGAGACCCAGTACTTC. V usage is TRBV19 and J usage is TRBJ2-5; no clear D. Trimming stripped 5 bases from V and 1 base from J, with 5 bases between. The CDR3 covers 12 residues. The germline CDR1 and CDR2 sequences are LNHDA and SQIVND (reference sequence). Combining the CDR3 with reference TRBV19 and TRBJ2-5 gives the whole variable domain DGGITQSPKYLFRKEGQNVTLSCEQNLNHDAMYWYRQDPGQGLRLIYYSQIVNDFQKGDIAEGYSVSREKKESFPLTVTSAQKNPTAFYLCASSRSQETQYFGPGTRLLVL.

This clone was recorded a few times. This rearrangement joins TRBV5-6 to TRBJ2-2, with D perhaps TRBD2 (6 bases). Germline CDR1 and CDR2: SGHDT and YYEEEE. The CDR3 has 17 residues. Trimming removed 0 bases from V and 6 bases from J, with 18 bases in between. Here the CDR3 DNA reads TGTGCCAGCAGCTTGGCCTTTAGGGGATGGGACTCCGGGGAGCTGTTTTTT. Its protein product is CASSLAFRGWDSGELFF.

V usage is TRBV28 and J usage is TRBJ1-4; TRBD1 agrees at 8 bases. CDR1 MDHEN and CDR2 SYDVKM come from the germline V gene. Losses at the gene ends were 8 bases for V and 0 bases for J; bases not matched to a gene: 11. The CDR3 length is 17 residues. The DNA for the CDR3 is TGTGCCAGCGGAGGAACAGGGGGAGATGCAACTAATGAAAAACTGTTTTTT. Translation: CASGGTGGDATNEKLFF.

The J gene is TRBJ2-7, the V gene TRBV10-2; 8 bases agree with TRBD1. The ends lost 6 bases at V and 3 bases at J; junction bases unmatched: 7. In germline, CDR1 is WSHSY, CDR2 SAAADI. CDR3 length equals 14 residues. Written as DNA, the CDR3 is TGCGCCAGCAGCGTAGACAGGGGAGGCTACGAGCAGTACTTC. It specifies CASSVDRGGYEQYF.

V gene TRBV18 combines with J gene TRBJ2-7; 9 bases match TRBD1. Trimming removed 5 bases from V and 0 bases from J; junction bases left unmatched: 8. The CDR3 length is 16 residues. The germline gives CDR1 KGHSH, CDR2 LQKENI. CDR3 in amino acids: CASSTSGTGSSYEQYF. The CDR3 nucleotides are TGTGCCAGCTCAACCTCCGGGACAGGGAGCTCCTACGAGCAGTACTTC.

This chain connects TRBV18 to TRBJ2-2; D is uncertain. Germline CDR1 and CDR2: KGHSH and LQKENI. This CDR3 comprises 12 residues. V was cut by 2 bases and J by 6 bases, with 4 bases left in between. The CDR3 spells CASSPKAGELFF. The CDR3 DNA reads TGTGCCAGCTCACCAAAGGCCGGGGAGCTGTTTTTT.

The chain couples TRBV7-2 to TRBJ1-2; unclear D gene. V lost 5 bases, J lost 3 bases, and 10 bases lay in between. The germline gives CDR1 SGHTA, CDR2 FQGNSA. The CDR3 runs 13 residues. CDR3 protein: CASSPLLDYGYTF. DNA for the CDR3: TGTGCCAGCAGCCCCCTACTGGACTATGGCTACACCTTC.

This chain joins TRBV18 and TRBJ1-2; 7 bases map to TRBD1. The CDR3 is made up of 14 amino acids. The germline gives CDR1 KGHSH, CDR2 LQKENI. V dropped 3 bases and J dropped 0; count of bases not matched to a gene: 1. This CDR3 reads CASSPGTANYGYTF. For the CDR3, the DNA is TGTGCCAGCTCACCCGGGACAGCTAACTATGGCTACACCTTC.

V gene TRBV19 combines with J gene TRBJ1-5; 8 positions agree with TRBD1. Germline V gene data show CDR1 as LNHDA and CDR2 as SQIVND (reference sequence). This CDR3 contains 13 residues. V shed 5 bases, J shed 7 bases, and the junction held 4 bases outside the gene matches. CDR3 sequence reads: CASSVDRVQPQHF. For the CDR3, the DNA is TGTGCCAGTAGTGTGGACAGGGTACAGCCCCAGCATTTT.

This clone was counted between two and nine times. The chain links TRBV5-1 to TRBJ2-5; D is possibly TRBD1 (5 bases). The germline CDR1 and CDR2 sequences are SGHRS and YFSETQ. The CDR3 runs 13 residues. The V gene lost 4 bases and the J gene lost 2 bases, with 9 bases spanning the gap. CDR3 in DNA: TGCGCCAGCAGCGGGGCAGGGCAAGAGACCCAGTACTTC. Protein: CASSGAGQETQYF.

This sequence joins TRBV27 and TRBJ1-1, with unresolved D. V lost 3 bases, J lost 1 base, and 6 bases lay in between. This CDR3 is built from 13 residues. Germline loops: CDR1 MNHEY, CDR2 SMNVEV (reference sequence). CDR3 sequence (DNA): TGTGCCAGCAGTTTCTACACGAACACTGAAGCTTTCTTT. Its protein is CASSFYTNTEAFF.

The rearrangement links TRBV4-3 to TRBJ2-1, with 11 positions matching TRBD2. V was pared by 4 bases and J by 0 bases, with 8 bases of the junction left unmatched. This CDR3 has 18 amino acids. CDR1 LGHNA and CDR2 YSLEER come from the germline V gene. CDR3 sequence: CASSPILAGGSSYNEQFF. CDR3 DNA: TGCGCCAGCAGCCCTATCTTAGCGGGAGGGAGCTCCTACAATGAGCAGTTCTTC.

This chain joins TRBV7-9 and TRBJ2-5; no clear D gene. Germline V gene sequence: CDR1 SEHNR, CDR2 FQNEAQ (reference sequence). V was clipped by 5 bases and J by 2 bases, with 12 bases between them. This CDR3 comprises 14 residues. CDR3 bases: TGTGCCAGCAGCCTTACGGAGATTCAAGAGACCCAGTACTTC. This encodes CASSLTEIQETQYF.

This chain connects TRBV7-2 to TRBJ2-7; D uncertain. This CDR3 contains 12 residues. Germline lookup yields CDR1 SGHTA and CDR2 FQGNSA. With 5 bases removed from V and 6 bases from J, the gap between germline ends came to 11 bases. The CDR3 nucleotides read TGTGCCAGCAGCCGGCTAGTGGGCGAGCAGTACTTC. Protein product: CASSRLVGEQYF. The entire variable domain, with the rest obtained from reference TRBV7-2 and TRBJ2-7, is as follows: GAGVSQSPSNKVTEKGKDVELRCDPISGHTALYWYRQSLGQGLEFLIYFQGNSAPDKSGLPSDRFSAERTGGSVSTLTIQRTQQEDSAVYLCASSRLVGEQYFGPGTRLTVT.

V gene TRBV7-9 combines with J gene TRBJ2-7; the match to TRBD1 covers 8 bases. CDR1 and CDR2 (germline): SEHNR, FQNEAQ (reference sequence). With V trimmed by 3 bases and J by 2 bases, 15 bases remained unmatched. The CDR3 is made up of 18 amino acids. The chain's CDR3 is CASSFRSIGQGRPYEQYF. The CDR3 DNA reads as TGTGCCAGCAGCTTCCGCTCAATAGGACAGGGAAGGCCCTACGAGCAGTACTTC.

This clone was picked up a small number of times. The rearrangement links TRBV5-1 to TRBJ2-1; 8 bases agree with TRBD1. The V gene end was trimmed by 1 base and the J gene end by 7 bases; junction bases not matched to a gene: 10. In germline, CDR1 is SGHRS, CDR2 YFSETQ. The CDR3 extends over 16 amino acids. The CDR3 sequence is CASSLQGQGQRNEQFF. CDR3 nucleotide sequence: TGCGCCAGCAGCTTGCAAGGACAGGGCCAAAGGAATGAGCAGTTCTTC. Full variable domain (remainder filled in from reference TRBV5-1 and TRBJ2-1): KAGVTQTPRYLIKTRGQQVTLSCSPISGHRSVSWYQQTPGQGLQFLFEYFSETQRNKGNFPGRFSGRQFSNSRSEMNVSTLELGDSALYLCASSLQGQGQRNEQFFGPGTRLTVL.

On this clone itself: Mismatch with germline at one junction end may stem from a read error. The V and J genes are TRBV7-7 and TRBJ2-3; D is ambiguous. Germline V gene lookup returns CDR1 SSHAT and CDR2 FNYEAQ (reference sequence). The CDR3 is made up of 15 amino acids. The CDR3 sequence is CASSPQVTSTDTQYF. DNA of the CDR3: TGTGCTAGCAGCCCCCAAGTGACGAGCACAGATACGCAGTATTTT.

The rearrangement uses TRBV11-2 and TRBJ2-5; the match to TRBD1 covers 8 bases. In germline, CDR1 is SGHAT, CDR2 FQNNGV. The CDR3 is 15 residues long. J lost 5 bases, V lost 5 bases, and 10 bases had no gene match. CDR3 protein: CASSAQTGGGETQYF. DNA for the CDR3: TGTGCCAGCAGCGCCCAAACAGGGGGTGGGGAGACCCAGTACTTC.

The chain recombines TRBV4-3 with TRBJ2-1; D uncertain. With 1 base removed from V and 2 bases from J, the gap between germline ends came to 15 bases. Germline V gives CDR1 LGHNA, CDR2 YSLEER. This CDR3 has 17 residues. CDR3 region: CASSQGPGLDPYNEQFF. In nucleotides, the CDR3 is TGCGCCAGCAGCCAAGGCCCCGGGCTAGACCCCTACAATGAGCAGTTCTTC.

The rearrangement joins TRBV19 to TRBJ2-2, with 7 bases matching TRBD1. Looked up from germline, CDR1 is LNHDA and CDR2 is SQIVND (reference sequence). Trimming removed 8 bases from V and 2 bases from J; junction bases left unmatched: 2. This CDR3 region has 13 residues. The CDR3 bases are TGTGCCAGTGACAGGGCAAACACCGGGGAGCTGTTTTTT. Protein sequence: CASDRANTGELFF. Together with reference TRBV19 and TRBJ2-2, the CDR3 gives the full variable domain: DGGITQSPKYLFRKEGQNVTLSCEQNLNHDAMYWYRQDPGQGLRLIYYSQIVNDFQKGDIAEGYSVSREKKESFPLTVTSAQKNPTAFYLCASDRANTGELFFGEGSRLTVL.

This clone has just one count. V gene TRBV27 combines with J gene TRBJ2-2; 7 nucleotides line up with TRBD1. The V segment lost 6 bases and the J segment 5 bases; nucleotides outside the gene matches: 3. The length of the CDR3 is 13 residues. From germline, CDR1 is MNHEY and CDR2 SMNVEV (reference sequence). The CDR3 nucleotides are TGTGCCAGCAGACTACAGGGGACCGGGGAGCTGTTTTTT. This sequence encodes CASRLQGTGELFF.

The chain links TRBV5-6 to TRBJ2-3; unclear D gene. Germline V gives CDR1 SGHDT, CDR2 YYEEEE. CDR3 size: 13 residues. V was trimmed by 4 bases and J by 1 base, leaving 7 bases between them. The CDR3 protein is CASSTYGTDTQYF. CDR3 sequence (DNA): TGTGCCAGCAGCACTTATGGCACAGATACGCAGTATTTT.

This clone was seen a handful of times. This chain links TRBV15 with TRBJ2-7, with D possibly matching TRBD2 (7 bases). Deletions cut 4 bases from V and 5 bases from J, with 27 bases between. From germline, CDR1 is LNHNV and CDR2 YYDKDF (reference sequence). This CDR3 contains 18 residues. CDR3: CATSTSVIGGARGNEQYF. As DNA, the CDR3 is TGTGCCACCAGCACCTCCGTGATTGGGGGGGCGCGGGGAAACGAGCAGTACTTC.

Here the CDR3 reads CASSPDSGYSNQPQHF. CDR3 nucleotide sequence: TGTGCCAGCAGCCCAGACAGTGGCTATAGCAATCAGCCCCAGCATTTT. The genes are TRBV11-2 and TRBJ1-5, with D tentatively TRBD1 (5 bases). This CDR3 has 16 residues. V lost 5 bases, J lost 0 bases, and 14 bases lay in between. Germline V gene data show CDR1 as SGHAT and CDR2 as FQNNGV.

With respect to this clone: A much bigger clone sits one base away, suggesting this may be a read error. The genes are TRBV7-6 and TRBJ2-3; D gene unclear. CDR3 length: 12 amino acids. Germline V gene data show CDR1 as SGHVS and CDR2 as FNYEAQ. V dropped 3 bases and J dropped 6 bases, with 7 bases sitting between them. In nucleotides, the CDR3 is TGTGCCAGCAGCTTGCAAGGGGATACGCAGTATTTT. Translating gives CASSLQGDTQYF.

The chain employs TRBV9 and TRBJ1-1; no clear D gene. This CDR3 region has 12 residues. Trimming took 3 bases from V and 8 from J, leaving 11 bases between them. Germline V gene sequence: CDR1 SGDLS, CDR2 YYNGEE. CDR3 bases: TGTGCCAGCAGCGCGATGCAAGGGGAAGCTTTCTTT. Translation: CASSAMQGEAFF. The whole variable domain, filled in from reference TRBV9 and TRBJ1-1, reads DSGVTQTPKHLITATGQRVTLRCSPRSGDLSVYWYQQSLDQGLQFLIQYYNGEERAKGNILERFSAQQFPDLHSELNLSSLELGDSALYFCASSAMQGEAFFGQGTRLTVV.